Each of the 29 T cell receptor beta chains below was sequenced from the same sample in a study of human versus mouse CDR3 diversity and MHC coevolution. Clones were sequenced by immunoSEQ multiplex PCR, and TCRdb holds only the in-frame ones, with some missing. The sample includes roughly 80,000 clones, about 94% of them seen just once. Source material: naive CD4+ T cells from blood. This sample's subset: CD45RO-negative CD62L-positive naive CD4 T cells. These receptors were taken from a person aged 25 to 75 in good health.

V is TRBV14 and J is TRBJ2-7, with D maybe TRBD2 (5 bases). From germline, CDR1 is SGHDN and CDR2 FVKESK. V lost 0 bases, J lost 4 bases, and 13 bases lay in between. This CDR3 is 15 amino acids long. CDR3 bases: TGTGCCAGCAGCCAAGATTTCAGGAGGACGTACGAGCAGTACTTC. Protein product: CASSQDFRRTYEQYF. Full variable domain (rest looked up from reference TRBV14 and TRBJ2-7): EAGVTQFPSHSVIEKGQTVTLRCDPISGHDNLYWYRRVMGKEIKFLLHFVKESKQDESGMPNNRFLAERTGGTYSTLKVQPAELEDSGVYFCASSQDFRRTYEQYFGPGTRLTVT.

This clone was seen a single time. The V and J genes are TRBV9 and TRBJ2-3; 8 positions match TRBD1. The CDR3 has 14 amino acids. Germline-derived CDR1 and CDR2 are SGDLS and YYNGEE. Trimming cost V 4 bases and J 1 base; bases outside gene matches: 2. CDR3 amino acids: CASSPGQGTDTQYF. The CDR3 DNA reads TGTGCCAGCAGCCCGGGACAGGGCACAGATACGCAGTATTTT.

The rearrangement uses TRBV4-3 and TRBJ2-7, with a weak D call TRBD2 (6 bases). V shed 0 bases and J shed 2 bases, with 11 bases lying between them. There are 15 residues in the CDR3. Germline CDR1 and CDR2: LGHNA and YSLEER. CDR3 DNA sequence: TGCGCCAGCAGCCAAGAGGCTAGCGTAACCTACGAGCAGTACTTC. Its translation is CASSQEASVTYEQYF.

The genes are TRBV27 and TRBJ1-4, with D possibly TRBD1 on 6 matching bases. V was trimmed by 3 bases and J by 8 bases, leaving 10 bases between them. This CDR3 is built from 13 residues. Germline CDR1 is MNHEY and CDR2 is SMNVEV (reference sequence). This CDR3 is CASSFAGVEKLFF. The CDR3 nucleotides read TGTGCCAGCAGTTTCGCAGGGGTCGAAAAACTGTTTTTT.

This sequence joins TRBV7-2 and TRBJ1-1; 10 nucleotides line up with TRBD1. With V trimmed by 5 bases and J by 7 bases, 7 bases remained unmatched. Germline V gene lookup returns CDR1 SGHTA and CDR2 FQGNSA. The CDR3 has 14 residues. This CDR3 is CASSLRTGGGEAFF. Here the CDR3 DNA reads TGTGCCAGCAGCCTACGGACAGGGGGAGGTGAAGCTTTCTTT.

The chain recombines TRBV5-1 with TRBJ2-7, with D unresolved. The CDR3 runs to 15 residues. Germline V gene sequence: CDR1 SGHRS, CDR2 YFSETQ. With 4 bases removed from V and 4 bases from J, the gap between germline ends came to 18 bases. CDR3 coding DNA: TGCGCCAGCAGCCCCCGACACTTTTCCGATTACGAGCAGTACTTC. Its protein product is CASSPRHFSDYEQYF.

The rearrangement joins TRBV5-1 to TRBJ2-7, with TRBD1 matching over 12 bases. This CDR3 region has 14 residues. The junction had 3 bases not matched to a gene; V was cut back by 3 bases and J by 5 bases. The germline CDR1 and CDR2 sequences are SGHRS and YFSETQ. The CDR3 sequence: CASSYGTGGDEQYF. The CDR3 nucleotides are TGCGCCAGCAGCTACGGGACAGGGGGCGACGAGCAGTACTTC.

This chain uses TRBV18 with TRBJ1-1; TRBD1 might be the D (6 bases). The CDR3 totals 15 residues. V was pared by 3 bases and J by 1 base, with 12 bases between. CDR1 is KGHSH, CDR2 LQKENI, per germline. The CDR3 nucleotides are TGTGCCAGCTCACCGGGAACAGGGAGGAACACTGAAGCTTTCTTT. Its translation is CASSPGTGRNTEAFF. Together with reference TRBV18 and TRBJ1-1, the CDR3 gives the full variable domain: NAGVMQNPRHLVRRRGQEARLRCSPMKGHSHVYWYRQLPEEGLKFMVYLQKENIIDESGMPKERFSAEFPKEGPSILRIQQVVRGDSAAYFCASSPGTGRNTEAFFGQGTRLTVV.

The chain couples TRBV9 to TRBJ1-1; no clear D gene. CDR1 is SGDLS, CDR2 YYNGEE, per germline. V shed 3 bases and J shed 3 bases, with 15 bases lying between them. The CDR3 contains 15 residues. The CDR3 spells CASSGQRYGDTEAFF. The CDR3 DNA is TGTGCCAGCAGCGGGCAGAGGTACGGGGACACTGAAGCTTTCTTT.

V usage is TRBV21-1 and J usage is TRBJ1-5; TRBD1, the table's D call, was not compared with the DNA. TRBV21-1 is a recognized pseudogene. The CDR3 is made up of 16 amino acids. For the CDR3, the DNA is TGTGCCACCTACCTCCGGACAGGGACTGGCAATCAGCCCCAGCATTTT. Protein: CATYLRTGTGNQPQHF.

The rearrangement links TRBV7-2 to TRBJ1-1; 7 nucleotides align to TRBD1. The CDR3 consists of 14 residues. Germline-derived CDR1 and CDR2 are SGHTA and FQGNSA. V lost 0 bases, J lost 4 bases, and 2 bases stayed unmatched. CDR3 protein: CASSLAPGGTEAFF. In nucleotides, the CDR3 is TGTGCCAGCAGCTTAGCCCCAGGGGGCACTGAAGCTTTCTTT.

The chain uses TRBV2 and TRBJ2-1; D is perhaps TRBD1 (6 bases). Germline V lookup: CDR1 SNHLY, CDR2 FYNNEI. The CDR3 has 14 amino acids. V lost 6 bases and J lost 7, with 16 bases in between. CDR3 bases: TGTGCCAGCAGCGAACAGGGCCCCTCGAATGAGCAGTTCTTC. This codes for CASSEQGPSNEQFF.

The J gene is TRBJ1-6, the V gene TRBV9; D is undetermined. Trimming stripped 1 base from V and 0 bases from J, with 5 bases between. Germline values: CDR1 SGDLS, CDR2 YYNGEE. This CDR3 is built from 15 residues. This CDR3 is CASSVSGSYNSPLHF. CDR3 in DNA: TGTGCCAGCAGCGTAAGCGGCTCCTATAATTCACCCCTCCACTTT.

This chain connects TRBV5-8 to TRBJ1-6, with a tentative D call TRBD1 (5 bases). V shed 3 bases and J shed 7 bases, with 17 bases lying between them. The germline V gene has CDR1 SGHTS and CDR2 YDEGEE. This CDR3 has 16 residues. CDR3 nucleotide sequence: TGTGCCAGCAGCTCGAGTTTAAGGGAGGGGAATTCACCCCTCCACTTT. Protein: CASSSSLREGNSPLHF. Filled out from reference TRBV5-8 and TRBJ1-6, the complete variable domain reads EAGVTQSPTHLIKTRGQQATLRCSPISGHTSVYWYQQALGLGLQFLLWYDEGEERNRGNFPPRFSGRQFPNYSSELNVNALELEDSALYLCASSSSLREGNSPLHFGNGTRLTVT.

This rearrangement joins TRBV27 to TRBJ2-2; 11 positions match TRBD2. The germline CDR1 and CDR2 sequences are MNHEY and SMNVEV (reference sequence). Trimming cost V 8 bases and J 0 bases; bases outside gene matches: 5. The CDR3 length is 16 residues. The CDR3: CASGSGRAANTGELFF. CDR3 bases: TGTGCCAGCGGTAGCGGGAGGGCCGCGAACACCGGGGAGCTGTTTTTT.

The chain has TRBV19 and TRBJ2-5; 7 positions match TRBD2. The J call may be wrong; the DNA end is better matched by TRBJ2-7. The CDR3 is 12 residues long. Germline CDR1 is LNHDA and CDR2 is SQIVND (reference sequence). In nucleotides, the CDR3 is TGTGCCAGTAGGGGACTATCCTACGAGCAGTACTTC. It specifies CASRGLSYEQYF.

V and J are TRBV5-7 and TRBJ2-7; D gene ambiguous. TRBV5-7 is assigned to the ORF class and has an uncertain function. CDR3 length: 12 amino acids. Trimming left V 0 bases short and J 3 bases short, with 4 bases between. CDR3 in DNA: TGTGCCAGCAGCTTGGTCGGCTACGAGCAGTACTTC. As protein: CASSLVGYEQYF.

This chain connects TRBV19 to TRBJ2-7, with 12 bases fitting TRBD2. With 4 bases clipped from V and 5 bases from J, the junction kept 6 bases outside the gene matches. CDR1 is LNHDA and CDR2 is SQIVND in the germline V gene (reference sequence). There are 15 residues in the CDR3. In nucleotides, the CDR3 is TGTGCCAGTAGTACCCGGACTAGCGGGAACAACGAGCAGTACTTC. Translating gives CASSTRTSGNNEQYF.

The rearrangement uses TRBV9 and TRBJ1-4; possibly TRBD1 for D (6 bases). V was shortened by 0 bases and J by 1 base, with 7 bases between the two germline ends. This CDR3 contains 15 residues. From germline, CDR1 is SGDLS and CDR2 YYNGEE. The CDR3 is CASSVGTVTNEKLFF. Here the CDR3 DNA reads TGTGCCAGCAGCGTAGGGACAGTAACTAATGAAAAACTGTTTTTT.

The V gene is TRBV19, the J gene TRBJ2-2; a possible D gene is TRBD1 (6 bases). CDR1 LNHDA and CDR2 SQIVND come from the germline V gene (reference sequence). V was clipped by 7 bases and J by 3 bases, with 6 bases between them. CDR3 length: 12 amino acids. CDR3 protein: CASNRDTGELFF. DNA of the CDR3: TGTGCCAGTAACAGGGACACCGGGGAGCTGTTTTTT.

The rearrangement links TRBV6-5 to TRBJ1-3; D call uncertain. Looked up from germline, CDR1 is MNHEY and CDR2 is SVGAGI. This CDR3 has 14 amino acids. The V end was cut by 2 bases, the J end by 0 bases, with 5 bases between. CDR3 DNA sequence: TGTGCCAGCAGTTACGGGAGCTCTGGAAACACCATATATTTT. This codes for CASSYGSSGNTIYF.

This rearrangement joins TRBV7-2 to TRBJ1-1; D perhaps matches TRBD1 (5 bases). The CDR3 covers 16 residues. The V end was cut by 2 bases, the J end by 0 bases, with 13 bases between. The germline gives CDR1 SGHTA, CDR2 FQGNSA. The CDR3 sequence is CASSLPSGIMNTEAFF. The CDR3, as DNA: TGTGCCAGCAGCTTACCGTCAGGGATAATGAACACTGAAGCTTTCTTT. Using reference TRBV7-2 and TRBJ1-1 for the parts outside the CDR3, the full variable domain is GAGVSQSPSNKVTEKGKDVELRCDPISGHTALYWYRQSLGQGLEFLIYFQGNSAPDKSGLPSDRFSAERTGGSVSTLTIQRTQQEDSAVYLCASSLPSGIMNTEAFFGQGTRLTVV.

The V and J genes are TRBV7-3 and TRBJ1-1; D may be TRBD1 (6 bases). Trimming pared 5 bases from V and 1 base from J, leaving 11 bases between. CDR1 is SGHTA and CDR2 is FQGTGA in the germline V gene. CDR3 length equals 14 residues. CDR3 nucleotide sequence: TGTGCCAGCAGCGGCCAACAGGGGAACACTGAAGCTTTCTTT. Encoded protein: CASSGQQGNTEAFF.

This clone has a handful of counts. The chain links TRBV19 to TRBJ1-1; maybe TRBD1 (5 bases). The CDR3 extends over 14 amino acids. Trimming took 4 bases from V and 0 from J, leaving 9 bases between them. Germline V lookup: CDR1 LNHDA, CDR2 SQIVND (reference sequence). This chain's CDR3 is CASSRGLVNTEAFF. Written as DNA, the CDR3 is TGTGCCAGTAGTAGGGGACTTGTGAACACTGAAGCTTTCTTT.

This chain joins TRBV5-6 and TRBJ2-1, with TRBD1 as a possible D gene (6 bases). CDR1 is SGHDT and CDR2 is YYEEEE in the germline V gene. CDR3 size: 16 residues. V dropped 4 bases and J dropped 5 bases, with 19 bases sitting between them. CDR3 amino acids: CASSPSGRGVNNEQFF. In nucleotides, the CDR3 is TGTGCCAGCAGCCCGTCCGGCAGGGGTGTGAACAATGAGCAGTTCTTC.

The chain joins TRBV7-9 to TRBJ2-1, with TRBD1 matching over 8 bases. Germline V gives CDR1 SEHNR, CDR2 FQNEAQ (reference sequence). With V trimmed by 3 bases and J by 15 bases, 4 bases remained unmatched. The CDR3 consists of 11 residues. Here the CDR3 reads CASSFTGGAFF. The CDR3 DNA follows: TGTGCCAGCAGCTTTACAGGGGGTGCGTTCTTC.

V and J are TRBV7-8 and TRBJ1-1; D ambiguous. CDR3 length: 14 residues. Germline CDR1 is SGHVS and CDR2 is FQNEAQ. The V end lost 5 bases, the J end lost 1 base, and 11 bases lay between the germline ends. The chain's CDR3 is CASSELSTNTEAFF. The CDR3 DNA reads TGTGCCAGCAGCGAGTTGAGTACGAACACTGAAGCTTTCTTT.

Only one count was recorded for this clone. The chain has TRBV6-5 and TRBJ1-2; the D gene is possibly TRBD1 (5 bases). CDR3 size: 13 residues. V was clipped by 6 bases and J by 8 bases, with 16 bases between them. Germline V CDR1 and CDR2: MNHEY, SVGAGI. Written as DNA, the CDR3 is TGTGCCAGCAGACAAGGGGCAGGAAGAGGCTACACCTTC. Translating gives CASRQGAGRGYTF.

This clone was detected a few times. The genes are TRBV5-4 and TRBJ1-4; tentative D call: TRBD1 (6 bases). Trimming pared 4 bases from V and 7 bases from J, leaving 17 bases between. CDR3 length: 15 residues. Germline V CDR1 and CDR2: SGHNT, YYREEE (reference sequence). CDR3: CASSDAKGVGEKLFF. The DNA for the CDR3 is TGTGCCAGCAGCGACGCGAAGGGGGTGGGTGAAAAACTGTTTTTT.